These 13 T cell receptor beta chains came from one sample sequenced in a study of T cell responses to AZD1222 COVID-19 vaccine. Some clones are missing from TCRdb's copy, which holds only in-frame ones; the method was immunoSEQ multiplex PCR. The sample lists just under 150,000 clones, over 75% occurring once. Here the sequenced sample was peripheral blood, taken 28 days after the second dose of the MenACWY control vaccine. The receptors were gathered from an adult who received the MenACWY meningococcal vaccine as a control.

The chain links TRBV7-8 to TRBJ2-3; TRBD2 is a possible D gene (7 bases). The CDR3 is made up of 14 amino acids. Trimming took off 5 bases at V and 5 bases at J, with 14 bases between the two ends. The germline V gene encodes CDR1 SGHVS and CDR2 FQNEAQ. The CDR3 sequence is CASSQGRGRDTQYF. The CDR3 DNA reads TGTGCCAGCAGCCAGGGGAGGGGACGAGATACGCAGTATTTT.

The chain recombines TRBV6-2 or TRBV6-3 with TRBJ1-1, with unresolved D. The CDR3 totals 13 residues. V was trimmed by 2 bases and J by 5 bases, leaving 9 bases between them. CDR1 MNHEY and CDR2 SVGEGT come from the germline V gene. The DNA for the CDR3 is TGTGCCAGCAGTTACCTTTTACGGACTGAAGCTTTCTTT. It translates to CASSYLLRTEAFF.

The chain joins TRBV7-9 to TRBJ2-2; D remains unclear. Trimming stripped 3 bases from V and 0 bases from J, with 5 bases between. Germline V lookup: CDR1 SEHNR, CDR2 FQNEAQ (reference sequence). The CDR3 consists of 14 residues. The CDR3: CASSFNANTGELFF. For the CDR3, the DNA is TGTGCCAGCAGCTTCAACGCGAACACCGGGGAGCTGTTTTTT.

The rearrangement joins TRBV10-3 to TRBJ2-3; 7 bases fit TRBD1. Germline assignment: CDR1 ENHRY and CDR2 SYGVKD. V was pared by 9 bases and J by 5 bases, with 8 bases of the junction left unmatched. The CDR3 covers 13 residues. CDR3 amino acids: CAIGQVQGDTQYF. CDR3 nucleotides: TGTGCCATAGGACAGGTGCAGGGAGATACGCAGTATTTT.

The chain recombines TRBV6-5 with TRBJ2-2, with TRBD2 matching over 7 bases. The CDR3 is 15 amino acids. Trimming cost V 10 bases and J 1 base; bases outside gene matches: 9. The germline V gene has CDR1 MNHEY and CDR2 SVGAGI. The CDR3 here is CATRAGVMNTGELFF. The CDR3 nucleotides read TGTGCCACTAGGGCGGGGGTAATGAACACCGGGGAGCTGTTTTTT.

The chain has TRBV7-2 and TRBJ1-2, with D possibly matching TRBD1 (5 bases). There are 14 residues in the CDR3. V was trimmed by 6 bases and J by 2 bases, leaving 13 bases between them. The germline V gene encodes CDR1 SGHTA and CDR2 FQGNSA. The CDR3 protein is CASSQGTQNYGYTF. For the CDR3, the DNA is TGTGCCAGCAGTCAAGGGACGCAAAACTATGGCTACACCTTC.

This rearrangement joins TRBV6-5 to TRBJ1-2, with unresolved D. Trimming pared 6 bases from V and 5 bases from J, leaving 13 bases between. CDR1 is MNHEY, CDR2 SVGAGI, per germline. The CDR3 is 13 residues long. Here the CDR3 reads CASRSPAAYGYTF. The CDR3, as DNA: TGTGCCAGCAGATCACCGGCCGCATATGGCTACACCTTC.

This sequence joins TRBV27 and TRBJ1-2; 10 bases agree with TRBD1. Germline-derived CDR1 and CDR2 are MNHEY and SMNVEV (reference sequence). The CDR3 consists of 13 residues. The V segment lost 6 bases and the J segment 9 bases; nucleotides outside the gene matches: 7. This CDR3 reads CASSPGTGDRYTF. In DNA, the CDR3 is TGTGCCAGCAGCCCCGGGACAGGGGATCGCTACACCTTC.

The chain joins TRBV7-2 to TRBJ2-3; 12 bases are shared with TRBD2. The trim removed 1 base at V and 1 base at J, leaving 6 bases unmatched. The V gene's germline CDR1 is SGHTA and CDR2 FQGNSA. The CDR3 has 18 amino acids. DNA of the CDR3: TGTGCCAGCAGCTTAGGCGCTAGCGGGGGGGCGGGCACAGATACGCAGTATTTT. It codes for CASSLGASGGAGTDTQYF.

CDR3 coding DNA: TGTGCCAGCACGAGCGGGAGGGCCACAGATACGCAGTATTTT. This sequence encodes CASTSGRATDTQYF. The rearrangement links TRBV28 to TRBJ2-3; 10 nucleotides agree with TRBD2. The CDR3 extends over 14 amino acids. Unmatched junction bases numbered 3, after V lost 7 bases and J lost 2 bases. CDR1 is MDHEN and CDR2 is SYDVKM in the germline V gene. The full variable domain, its missing parts supplied by reference TRBV28 and TRBJ2-3, is DVKVTQSSRYLVKRTGEKVFLECVQDMDHENMFWYRQDPGLGLRLIYFSYDVKMKEKGDIPEGYSVSREKKERFSLILESASTNQTSMYLCASTSGRATDTQYFGPGTRLTVL.

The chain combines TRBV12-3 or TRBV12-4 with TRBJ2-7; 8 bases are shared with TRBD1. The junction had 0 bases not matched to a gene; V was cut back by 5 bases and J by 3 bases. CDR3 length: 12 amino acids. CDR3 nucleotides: TGTGCCAGCAGTACAGGGGGCTACGAGCAGTACTTC. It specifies CASSTGGYEQYF.

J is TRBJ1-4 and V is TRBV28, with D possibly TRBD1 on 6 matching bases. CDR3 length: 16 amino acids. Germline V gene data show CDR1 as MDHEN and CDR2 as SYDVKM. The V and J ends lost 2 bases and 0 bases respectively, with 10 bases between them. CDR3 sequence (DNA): TGTGCCAGCAGTTTAGTGGGACACTCAACTAATGAAAAACTGTTTTTT. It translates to CASSLVGHSTNEKLFF.

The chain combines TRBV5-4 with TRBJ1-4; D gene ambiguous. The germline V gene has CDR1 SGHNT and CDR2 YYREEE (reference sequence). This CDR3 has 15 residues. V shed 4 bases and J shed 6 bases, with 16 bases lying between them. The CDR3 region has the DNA TGTGCCAGCAGCCAACTAGGAAACTCGGATGAAAAACTGTTTTTT. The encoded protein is CASSQLGNSDEKLFF.